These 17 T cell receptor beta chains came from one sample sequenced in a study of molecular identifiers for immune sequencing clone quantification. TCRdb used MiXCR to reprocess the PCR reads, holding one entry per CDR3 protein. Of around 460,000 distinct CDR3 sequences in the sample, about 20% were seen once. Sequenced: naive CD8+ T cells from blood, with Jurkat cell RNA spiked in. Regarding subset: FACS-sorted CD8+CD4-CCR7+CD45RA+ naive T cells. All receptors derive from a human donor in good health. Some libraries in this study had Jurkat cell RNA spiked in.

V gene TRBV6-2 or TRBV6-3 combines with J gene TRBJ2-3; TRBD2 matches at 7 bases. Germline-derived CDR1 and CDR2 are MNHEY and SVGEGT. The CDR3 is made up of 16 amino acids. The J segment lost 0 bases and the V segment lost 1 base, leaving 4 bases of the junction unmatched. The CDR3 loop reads CASSYLASGSTDTQYF. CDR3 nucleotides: TGTGCCAGCAGTTACTTGGCTAGCGGCAGCACAGATACGCAGTATTTT.

The CDR3 nucleotides read TGCAGTGCTAGTTATATGGGGACACTTATCTACGAGCAGTACTTC. This encodes CSASYMGTLIYEQYF. The chain joins TRBV20-1 to TRBJ2-7; maybe TRBD1 (6 bases). Germline CDR1 is DFQATT and CDR2 is SNEGSKA (reference sequence). CDR3 length equals 15 residues. The V end lost 3 bases, the J end lost 3 bases, and 18 bases lay between the germline ends.

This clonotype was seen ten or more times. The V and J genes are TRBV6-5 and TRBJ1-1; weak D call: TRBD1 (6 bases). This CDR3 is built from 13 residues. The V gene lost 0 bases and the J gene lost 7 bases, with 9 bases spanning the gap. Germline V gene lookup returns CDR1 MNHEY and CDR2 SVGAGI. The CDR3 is CASSYSWGLEAFF. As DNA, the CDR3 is TGTGCCAGCAGTTACTCTTGGGGGCTTGAAGCTTTCTTT.

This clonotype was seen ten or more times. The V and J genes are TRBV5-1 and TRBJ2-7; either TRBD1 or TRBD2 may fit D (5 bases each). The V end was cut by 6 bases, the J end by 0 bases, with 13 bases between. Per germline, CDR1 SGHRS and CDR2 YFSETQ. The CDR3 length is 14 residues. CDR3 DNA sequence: TGCGCCAGCACTCCGGATGGGGGCTCCTACGAGCAGTACTTC. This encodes CASTPDGGSYEQYF.

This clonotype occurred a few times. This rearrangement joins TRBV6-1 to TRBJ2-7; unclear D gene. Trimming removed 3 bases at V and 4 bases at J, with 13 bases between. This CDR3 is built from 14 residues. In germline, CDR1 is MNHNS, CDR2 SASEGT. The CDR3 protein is CASSDGLGTYEQYF. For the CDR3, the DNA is TGTGCCAGCAGTGATGGCCTCGGTACATACGAGCAGTACTTC.

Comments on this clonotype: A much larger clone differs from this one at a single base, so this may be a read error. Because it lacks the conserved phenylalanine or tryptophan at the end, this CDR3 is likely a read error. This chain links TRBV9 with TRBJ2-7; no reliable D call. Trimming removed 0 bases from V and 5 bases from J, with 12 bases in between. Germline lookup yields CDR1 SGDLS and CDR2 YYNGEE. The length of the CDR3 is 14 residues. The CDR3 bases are TGTGCCAGCAGCGTAGAGGCTATGAGCCACGAGCAGTACCTC. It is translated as CASSVEAMSHEQYL.

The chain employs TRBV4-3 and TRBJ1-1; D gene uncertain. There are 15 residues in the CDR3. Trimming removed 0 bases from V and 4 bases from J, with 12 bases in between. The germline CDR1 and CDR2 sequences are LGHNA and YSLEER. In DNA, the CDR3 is TGCGCCAGCAGCCAAGATTTTGTCATGAGCACTGAAGCTTTCTTT. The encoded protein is CASSQDFVMSTEAFF.

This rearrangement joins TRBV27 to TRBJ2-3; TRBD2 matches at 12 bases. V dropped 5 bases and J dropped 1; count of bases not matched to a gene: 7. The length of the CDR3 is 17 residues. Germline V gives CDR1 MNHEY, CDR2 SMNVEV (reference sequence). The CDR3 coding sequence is TGTGCCAGCAGTATTCTTTCTAGCGGGAGGGGCACAGATACGCAGTATTTT. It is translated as CASSILSSGRGTDTQYF.

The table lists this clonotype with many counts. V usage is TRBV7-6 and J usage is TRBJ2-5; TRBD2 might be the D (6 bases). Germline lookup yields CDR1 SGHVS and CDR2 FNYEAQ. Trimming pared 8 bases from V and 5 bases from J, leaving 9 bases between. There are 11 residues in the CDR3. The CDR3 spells CASGGKETQYF. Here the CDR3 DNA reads TGTGCCAGCGGCGGGAAGGAGACCCAGTACTTC.

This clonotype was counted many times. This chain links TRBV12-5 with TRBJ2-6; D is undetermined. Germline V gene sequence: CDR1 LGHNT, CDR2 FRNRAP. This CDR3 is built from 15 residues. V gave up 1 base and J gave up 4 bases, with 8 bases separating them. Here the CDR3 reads CASGLDNVGANVLTF. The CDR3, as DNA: TGTGCTAGTGGTTTGGACAATGTCGGGGCCAACGTCCTGACTTTC.

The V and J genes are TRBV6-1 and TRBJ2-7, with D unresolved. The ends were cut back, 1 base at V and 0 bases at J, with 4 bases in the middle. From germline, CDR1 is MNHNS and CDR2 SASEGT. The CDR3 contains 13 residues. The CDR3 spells CASSEVPSYEQYF. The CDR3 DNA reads TGTGCCAGCAGTGAAGTCCCCTCCTACGAGCAGTACTTC.

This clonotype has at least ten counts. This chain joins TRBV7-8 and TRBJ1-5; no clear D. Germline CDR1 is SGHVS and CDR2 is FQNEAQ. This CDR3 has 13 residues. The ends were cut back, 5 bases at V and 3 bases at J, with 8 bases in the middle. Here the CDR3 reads CASSGDDNQPQHF. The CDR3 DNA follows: TGTGCCAGCAGCGGAGACGACAATCAGCCCCAGCATTTT.

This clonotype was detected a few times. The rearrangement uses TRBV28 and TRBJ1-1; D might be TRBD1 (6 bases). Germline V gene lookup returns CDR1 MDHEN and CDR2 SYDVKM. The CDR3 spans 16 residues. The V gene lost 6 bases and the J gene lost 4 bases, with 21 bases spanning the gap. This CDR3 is CASRHSLTGKATEAFF. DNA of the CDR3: TGTGCCAGCAGACACTCCCTGACAGGTAAAGCCACTGAAGCTTTCTTT.

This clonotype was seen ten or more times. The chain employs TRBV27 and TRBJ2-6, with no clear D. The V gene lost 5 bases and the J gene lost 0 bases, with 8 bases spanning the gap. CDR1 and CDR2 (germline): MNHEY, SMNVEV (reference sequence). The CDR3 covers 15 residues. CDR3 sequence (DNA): TGTGCCAGCAGTGCGCTTACCTCTGGGGCCAACGTCCTGACTTTC. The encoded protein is CASSALTSGANVLTF.

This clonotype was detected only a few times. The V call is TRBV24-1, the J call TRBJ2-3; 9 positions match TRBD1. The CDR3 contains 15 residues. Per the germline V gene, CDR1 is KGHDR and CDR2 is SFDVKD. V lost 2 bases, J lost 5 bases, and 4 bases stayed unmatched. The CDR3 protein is CATSDSGQGIDTQYF. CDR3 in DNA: TGTGCCACCAGTGATTCGGGACAGGGAATAGATACGCAGTATTTT.

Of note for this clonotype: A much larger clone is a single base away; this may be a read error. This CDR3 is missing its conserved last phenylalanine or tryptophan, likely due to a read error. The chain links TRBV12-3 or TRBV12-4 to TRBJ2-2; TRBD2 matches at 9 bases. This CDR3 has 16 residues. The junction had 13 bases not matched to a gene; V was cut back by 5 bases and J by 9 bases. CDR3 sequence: CASSHPSGTSFWELFY. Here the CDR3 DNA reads TGTGCCAGCAGTCATCCTAGCGGGACGTCGTTTTGGGAGCTGTTTTAT.

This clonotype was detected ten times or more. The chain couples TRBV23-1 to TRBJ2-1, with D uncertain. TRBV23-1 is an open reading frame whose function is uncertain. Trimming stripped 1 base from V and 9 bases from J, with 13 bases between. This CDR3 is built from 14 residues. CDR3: CASSQLSLIAEQFF. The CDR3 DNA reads TGCGCCAGCAGTCAATTAAGTCTAATCGCTGAGCAGTTCTTC.